These 18 T cell receptor beta chains came from one sample sequenced in a study of cytomegalovirus exposure and HLA in healthy donors. PCR employed 60 Vbeta and 13 Jbeta primers. Assay: immunoSEQ multiplex PCR; the TCRdb copy retains only in-frame clones and omits some. The sample lists under 200,000 clones; 80% to 90% were seen once. The sequencing input was PBMCs. These receptors came from a young woman in good health and CMV-seronegative.

V gene TRBV29-1 combines with J gene TRBJ2-7; TRBD2 matches 10 bases. The CDR3 spans 15 residues. Germline loops: CDR1 SQVTM, CDR2 ANQGSEA. V was clipped by 6 bases and J by 2 bases; unmatched bases: 10. The CDR3 here is CSVAQGTSGAYEQYF. CDR3 DNA sequence: TGCAGCGTCGCCCAGGGTACTAGCGGGGCCTACGAGCAGTACTTC.

The gene calls are TRBV27 and TRBJ2-7, with D possibly matching TRBD1 (7 bases). Trimming removed 5 bases at V and 3 bases at J, with 23 bases between. This CDR3 has 17 amino acids. Germline values: CDR1 MNHEY, CDR2 SMNVEV (reference sequence). CDR3 in DNA: TGTGCCAGCAGTCCCCTAGGAGGGGGCTACCTTAACTACGAGCAGTACTTC. As protein: CASSPLGGGYLNYEQYF.

This rearrangement joins TRBV14 to TRBJ2-3, with 13 bases fitting TRBD2. This CDR3 comprises 15 residues. Unmatched junction bases numbered 5, after V lost 5 bases and J lost 6 bases. CDR1 and CDR2 from the germline V gene are SGHDN and FVKESK. CDR3 sequence (DNA): TGTGCCAGCAGCTGGACTAGCGGGAGTGGGGATACGCAGTATTTT. Translated: CASSWTSGSGDTQYF.

V usage is TRBV19 and J usage is TRBJ1-4; maybe TRBD1 (5 bases). Trimming left V 3 bases short and J 0 bases short, with 14 bases between. CDR3 length equals 17 residues. Germline assignment: CDR1 LNHDA and CDR2 SQIVND (reference sequence). DNA for the CDR3: TGTGCCAGTAGTATGGGGCTCAGGAGGGCAACTAATGAAAAACTGTTTTTT. It translates to CASSMGLRRATNEKLFF. Full variable domain (missing parts from reference TRBV19 and TRBJ1-4): DGGITQSPKYLFRKEGQNVTLSCEQNLNHDAMYWYRQDPGQGLRLIYYSQIVNDFQKGDIAEGYSVSREKKESFPLTVTSAQKNPTAFYLCASSMGLRRATNEKLFFGSGTQLSVL.

This clone came up once. The V and J genes are TRBV28 and TRBJ1-2; D remains ambiguous. Germline CDR1 is MDHEN and CDR2 is SYDVKM. V shed 3 bases and J shed 8 bases, with 7 bases lying between them. The CDR3 runs to 11 residues. The CDR3 nucleotides are TGTGCCAGCAGTTTGGGGAGGGGCTACACCTTC. The encoded protein is CASSLGRGYTF.

This chain joins TRBV5-5 and TRBJ1-4; TRBD1 agrees at 9 bases. CDR1 and CDR2 from the germline V gene are SGHKS and YYEKEE (reference sequence). The V segment lost 4 bases and the J segment 7 bases; nucleotides outside the gene matches: 11. The CDR3 length is 16 residues. The CDR3 DNA reads TGTGCCAGCAGCCCATACGCCGGGACAGGGAGTGAAAAACTGTTTTTT. Its translation is CASSPYAGTGSEKLFF.

This chain's CDR3 is CASSPKGYSNQPQHF. The CDR3 DNA sequence: TGTGCCAGCAGTCCCAAGGGGTATAGCAATCAGCCCCAGCATTTT. The chain couples TRBV27 to TRBJ1-5; perhaps TRBD1 as D (5 bases). Germline assignment: CDR1 MNHEY and CDR2 SMNVEV (reference sequence). CDR3 size: 15 residues. Trimming took 5 bases from V and 0 from J, leaving 11 bases between them.

The rearrangement joins TRBV28 to TRBJ1-4; D is unresolved. This CDR3 is built from 14 residues. Looked up from germline, CDR1 is MDHEN and CDR2 is SYDVKM. V was trimmed by 6 bases and J by 8 bases, leaving 16 bases between them. The CDR3 is CASSPVGFDEKLFF. The CDR3 bases are TGTGCCAGCAGCCCCGTCGGGTTTGACGAAAAACTGTTTTTT.

The chain couples TRBV5-4 to TRBJ1-6, with D tentatively TRBD1 (6 bases). V shed 3 bases and J shed 0 bases, with 16 bases lying between them. CDR1 is SGHNT and CDR2 is YYREEE in the germline V gene (reference sequence). The CDR3 length is 18 residues. The CDR3 sequence is CASSSSGHRSSYNSPLHF. CDR3 nucleotide sequence: TGTGCCAGCAGCTCGTCGGGACACCGGAGCTCCTATAATTCACCCCTCCACTTT.

This chain links TRBV2 with TRBJ1-1, with D possibly matching TRBD1 (6 bases). The CDR3 totals 14 residues. CDR1 and CDR2 (germline): SNHLY, FYNNEI. The V end was cut by 4 bases, the J end by 7 bases, with 16 bases between. The CDR3 loop reads CASSGGGGYFEAFF. CDR3 DNA: TGTGCCAGCAGTGGAGGGGGGGGGTACTTTGAAGCTTTCTTT. The full variable domain, its missing parts supplied by reference TRBV2 and TRBJ1-1, is EPEVTQTPSHQVTQMGQEVILRCVPISNHLYFYWYRQILGQKVEFLVSFYNNEISEKSEIFDDQFSVERPDGSNFTLKIRSTKLEDSAMYFCASSGGGGYFEAFFGQGTRLTVV.

The J gene is TRBJ2-7, the V gene TRBV25-1, with 9 nucleotides matching TRBD2. This CDR3 has 18 residues. Germline values: CDR1 MGHDK, CDR2 SYGVNS. Trimming cost V 1 base and J 3 bases; bases outside gene matches: 13. This chain's CDR3 is CASSESPNLAGFDYEQYF. In DNA form, the CDR3 reads TGTGCCAGCAGTGAATCCCCTAATCTAGCGGGGTTCGACTACGAGCAGTACTTC.

The rearrangement links TRBV27 to TRBJ2-3; 14 bases are shared with TRBD2. CDR1 is MNHEY, CDR2 SMNVEV, per germline (reference sequence). The junction had 5 bases not matched to a gene; V was cut back by 6 bases and J by 0 bases. This CDR3 comprises 17 residues. Written as DNA, the CDR3 is TGTGCCAGCAGCCGGAGACTAGCGGGGGGGAGCACAGATACGCAGTATTTT. It is translated as CASSRRLAGGSTDTQYF.

The table lists this clone with a few counts. The rearrangement uses TRBV5-6 and TRBJ1-3, with TRBD1 identical over 9 bases. V shed 6 bases and J 0 bases; nucleotides not matched to a gene: 7. CDR3 length: 16 amino acids. The germline gives CDR1 SGHDT, CDR2 YYEEEE. Here the CDR3 reads CASNRQGEDSGNTIYF. DNA of the CDR3: TGTGCCAGCAACCGACAGGGGGAAGACTCTGGAAACACCATATATTTT.

This sequence joins TRBV5-4 and TRBJ2-5, with D possibly matching TRBD1 (6 bases). Deletions cut 4 bases from V and 2 bases from J, with 12 bases between. The CDR3 runs 14 residues. The germline gives CDR1 SGHNT, CDR2 YYREEE (reference sequence). CDR3 in DNA: TGTGCCAGCAGCAAACAGGGTTGGCAAGAGACCCAGTACTTC. This translates into CASSKQGWQETQYF.

This chain joins TRBV7-9 and TRBJ2-7; D not certain. CDR1 and CDR2 (germline): SEHNR, FQNEAQ (reference sequence). The CDR3 is 14 residues long. Trimming pared 5 bases from V and 0 bases from J, leaving 11 bases between. CDR3 region: CASSLQRSSYEQYF. Here the CDR3 DNA reads TGTGCCAGCAGCCTTCAGCGCAGCTCCTACGAGCAGTACTTC.

This chain joins TRBV2 and TRBJ2-7; D is perhaps TRBD2 (6 bases). This CDR3 spans 14 amino acids. Germline CDR1 reads SNHLY; CDR2 reads FYNNEI. V was pared by 7 bases and J by 3 bases, with 16 bases between. CDR3 in amino acids: CASKDDWDFYEQYF. DNA for the CDR3: TGTGCCAGCAAAGACGATTGGGACTTCTACGAGCAGTACTTC. The entire variable domain, with the rest obtained from reference TRBV2 and TRBJ2-7, is as follows: EPEVTQTPSHQVTQMGQEVILRCVPISNHLYFYWYRQILGQKVEFLVSFYNNEISEKSEIFDDQFSVERPDGSNFTLKIRSTKLEDSAMYFCASKDDWDFYEQYFGPGTRLTVT.

This chain connects TRBV7-2 to TRBJ1-2; a possible D gene is TRBD1 (5 bases). Per germline, CDR1 SGHTA and CDR2 FQGNSA. The CDR3 totals 13 residues. V dropped 3 bases and J dropped 6 bases, with 11 bases sitting between them. Here the CDR3 reads CASSFIRGNGYTF. CDR3 nucleotides: TGTGCCAGCAGCTTTATTCGGGGGAATGGCTACACCTTC. Full variable domain (outside the CDR3, taken from reference TRBV7-2 and TRBJ1-2): GAGVSQSPSNKVTEKGKDVELRCDPISGHTALYWYRQSLGQGLEFLIYFQGNSAPDKSGLPSDRFSAERTGGSVSTLTIQRTQQEDSAVYLCASSFIRGNGYTFGSGTRLTVV.

This clone appeared once. This chain connects TRBV9 to TRBJ2-2; 10 nucleotides line up with TRBD2. Germline loops: CDR1 SGDLS, CDR2 YYNGEE. CDR3 length equals 16 residues. The junction had 10 bases not matched to a gene; V was cut back by 7 bases and J by 4 bases. The CDR3 coding sequence is TGTGCCAGCGGGACGGGACTAGCGAGTTTCACCGGGGAGCTGTTTTTT. Translating it yields CASGTGLASFTGELFF. Together with reference TRBV9 and TRBJ2-2, the CDR3 gives the full variable domain: DSGVTQTPKHLITATGQRVTLRCSPRSGDLSVYWYQQSLDQGLQFLIQYYNGEERAKGNILERFSAQQFPDLHSELNLSSLELGDSALYFCASGTGLASFTGELFFGEGSRLTVL.